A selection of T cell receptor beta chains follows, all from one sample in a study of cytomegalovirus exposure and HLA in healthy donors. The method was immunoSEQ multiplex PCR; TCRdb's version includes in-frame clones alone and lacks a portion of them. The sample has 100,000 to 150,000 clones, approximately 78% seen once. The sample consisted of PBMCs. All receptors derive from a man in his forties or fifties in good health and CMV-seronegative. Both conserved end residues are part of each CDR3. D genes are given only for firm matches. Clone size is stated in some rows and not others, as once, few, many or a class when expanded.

CASRNREGANTIYF,TGTGCCAGCAGGAACAGGGAAGGGGCAAACACCATATATTTT,.,TRBV7-8,once,TRBJ1-3
CASSEGQGREKLFF,TGCGCCAGCAGCGAGGGACAGGGTCGGGAAAAACTGTTTTTT,TRBD1,TRBV5-1,.,TRBJ1-4
CASSPGQSPRGELFF,TGTGCCAGCAGCCCCGGACAGAGTCCTAGGGGGGAGCTGTTTTTT,.,TRBV7-9,few,TRBJ2-2
CASRPYWTGNYGYTF,TGTGCCAGCAGACCATACTGGACAGGGAACTATGGCTACACCTTC,TRBD1,TRBV28,.,TRBJ1-2
CASSLEGSLYGYTF,TGTGCCAGCAGTTTAGAGGGTAGCCTCTATGGCTACACCTTC,.,TRBV28,.,TRBJ1-2
CASSLGQGVDYEQYF,TGTGCCAGCAGCTTAGGACAGGGGGTAGACTACGAGCAGTACTTC,TRBD1,TRBV9,.,TRBJ2-7
CASSRGETGLHEQYF,TGTGCCAGCAGCCGGGGGGAGACGGGGCTCCACGAGCAGTACTTC,.,TRBV14,.,TRBJ2-7
CASSRDTSGNTIYF,TGTGCCAGCAGCCGGGATACCTCTGGAAACACCATATATTTT,.,TRBV9,.,TRBJ1-3
CASSEWTEYNVLTF,TGTGCCAGCAGTGAATGGACAGAGTACAACGTCCTGACTTTC,.,TRBV2,.,TRBJ2-6
CASGLSRGDQPQHF,TGTGCTAGTGGTTTGAGTCGGGGGGATCAGCCCCAGCATTTT,.,TRBV12-5,.,TRBJ1-5
CASSLEPGQEAFF,TGTGCCAGCAGCTTAGAGCCCGGACAAGAAGCTTTCTTT,.,TRBV7-8,.,TRBJ1-1
CASSPPGQDYEQYF,TGTGCCAGCAGCCCCCCGGGACAGGACTACGAGCAGTACTTC,TRBD1,TRBV11-3,.,TRBJ2-7
CAWSPPGANVLTF,TGTGCCTGGAGCCCTCCTGGGGCCAACGTCCTGACTTTC,.,TRBV30,.,TRBJ2-6
CSVRGVDTQYF,TGCAGCGTTCGGGGGGTGGATACGCAGTATTTT,TRBD2,TRBV29-1,.,TRBJ2-3
CASRQGAEAFF,TGTGCCAGCCGACAGGGAGCTGAAGCTTTCTTT,TRBD1,TRBV28,.,TRBJ1-1
CASSLSNSGSGNTIYF,TGTGCCAGCAGCTTAAGTAACTCGGGCTCTGGAAACACCATATATTTT,.,TRBV7-9,once,TRBJ1-3
CASSEGGTPRTEAFF,TGTGCCAGCAGTGAAGGTGGCACCCCGCGGACTGAAGCTTTCTTT,.,TRBV25-1,.,TRBJ1-1
CASRTQGPNPDGYTF,TGTGCCAGTAGGACCCAGGGGCCCAACCCAGATGGCTACACCTTC,.,TRBV19,.,TRBJ1-2
CATSRSGTGGNEQYF,TGTGCCACCAGCAGATCCGGGACAGGGGGTAACGAGCAGTACTTC,TRBD1,TRBV15,.,TRBJ2-7
CASSPTGDYQPQHF,TGCGCCAGCAGCCCCACCGGGGACTATCAGCCCCAGCATTTT,.,TRBV5-1,few,TRBJ1-5
CASSENPPGGLYEQYF,TGTGCCAGCAGTGAAAACCCGCCAGGGGGCTTATACGAGCAGTACTTC,TRBD1,TRBV2,.,TRBJ2-7
CASSRTGGTEAFF,TGCGCCAGCAGCCGTACAGGGGGCACTGAAGCTTTCTTT,TRBD1,TRBV4-1,.,TRBJ1-1
CSVTGSGGYTF,TGCAGCGTTACAGGGTCGGGAGGCTACACCTTC,.,TRBV29-1,.,TRBJ1-2
CASSPIRLAGVFTGELFF,TGTGCCAGCTCACCGATCAGGCTAGCGGGGGTTTTTACCGGGGAGCTGTTTTTT,TRBD2,TRBV18,.,TRBJ2-2
CSVVQARYGYTF,TGCAGCGTTGTTCAGGCCCGCTATGGCTACACCTTC,.,TRBV29-1,.,TRBJ1-2
CASSVGSLGNTIYF,TGTGCCAGCAGCGTAGGGTCGCTAGGAAACACCATATATTTT,.,TRBV9,.,TRBJ1-3
CASSSSPASSTDTQYF,TGTGCCAGCAGTTCTTCCCCCGCCAGTAGCACAGATACGCAGTATTTT,.,TRBV27,.,TRBJ2-3
CASSPGVRSSYEQYF,TGTGCCAGCAGCCCCGGAGTGAGGAGCTCCTACGAGCAGTACTTC,.,TRBV5-6,.,TRBJ2-7
CASSPSHSGRENEQFF,TGTGCCAGCAGCCCGAGCCATAGCGGGAGGGAGAATGAGCAGTTCTTC,TRBD2,TRBV9,.,TRBJ2-1
CASSEGQGAYTEAFF,TGTGCCAGCAGCGAAGGACAGGGGGCGTACACTGAAGCTTTCTTT,TRBD1,TRBV7-2,.,TRBJ1-1
CASSERFGGATDTQYF,TGTGCCAGCAGTGAACGTTTCGGGGGGGCCACAGATACGCAGTATTTT,TRBD2,TRBV6-1,.,TRBJ2-3